This T cell receptor (beta chain) appears in the sequencing data of a study of T cell responses to AZD1222 COVID-19 vaccine. The method was immunoSEQ multiplex PCR; TCRdb's version includes in-frame clones alone and lacks a portion of them. The table includes about 180,000 clones, 90% detected once. A single count supports this clone. The receptor comes from an adult in good health. The material was peripheral blood, obtained on day 0 of AZD1222 vaccination.

The CDR3 region has the DNA TGTGCCAGCAGTCCAGGACAGGGAGTTGAAGCTTTCTTT. Translated, it gives CASSPGQGVEAFF. The chain employs TRBV6-5 and TRBJ1-1; 8 nucleotides align to TRBD1. The CDR3 is made up of 13 amino acids. V trimming: 5 bases; J trimming: 7 bases; junction bases outside the gene matches: 6. Germline CDR1 is MNHEY and CDR2 is SVGAGI.